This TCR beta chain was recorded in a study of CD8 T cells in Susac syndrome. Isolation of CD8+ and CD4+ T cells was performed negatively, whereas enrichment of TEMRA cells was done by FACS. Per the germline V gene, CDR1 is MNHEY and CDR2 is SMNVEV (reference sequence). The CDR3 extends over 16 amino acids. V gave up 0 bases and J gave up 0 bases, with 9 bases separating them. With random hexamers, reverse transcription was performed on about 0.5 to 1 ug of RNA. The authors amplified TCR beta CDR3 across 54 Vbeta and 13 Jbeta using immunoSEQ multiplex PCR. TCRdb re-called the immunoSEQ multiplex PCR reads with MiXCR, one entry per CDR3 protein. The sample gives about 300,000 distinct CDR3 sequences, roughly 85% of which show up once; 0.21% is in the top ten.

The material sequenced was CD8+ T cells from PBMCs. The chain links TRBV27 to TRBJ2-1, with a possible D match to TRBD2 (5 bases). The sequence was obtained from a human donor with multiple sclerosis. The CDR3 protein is CASSLSRLASYNEQFF. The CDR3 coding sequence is TGTGCCAGCAGTTTATCGAGGCTAGCCTCCTACAATGAGCAGTTCTTC.